This T cell receptor beta chain is from a study of cytomegalovirus exposure and HLA in healthy donors. In the study overall: Most genotyped donors, 81% of 350 to 500, had Caucasian-associated genetic ancestry.

In its sample, this clone was seen a few times. Its antigen remains unidentified. This PCR relied on a set of 60 Vbeta primers and 13 Jbeta primers. The assay was immunoSEQ multiplex PCR, and TCRdb's table has in-frame clones only and misses some. Of 120,000 or so clones listed, 15% to 20% were seen once; the top ten hold about 2.6%. Overall study results and limits: A few CMV-associated chains were confirmed in vitro to be specific for CMV antigens. Productive status was seen about 87% or about 30% of the time for most TCR beta V segments in an earlier analysis. Among TCR beta chains, those listed as cytomegalovirus-associated numbered around 180.

V was pared by 0 bases and J by 1 base, with 5 bases of the junction left unmatched. This CDR3 comprises 16 residues. CDR1 and CDR2 from the germline V gene are MNHNY and SVGAGI (reference sequence). Sequencing was done on a sample of PBMCs. The gene calls are TRBV6-6 and TRBJ2-5; 7 positions match TRBD2. The clonotype originates from a female donor in good health and CMV-seropositive. CDR3 region: CASSYSTSSTQETQYF. The CDR3 DNA is TGTGCCAGCAGTTACTCGACTAGCTCGACCCAAGAGACCCAGTACTTC.